The clone carrying this T cell receptor beta chain was seen a handful of times. Its antigen is still unknown. These data belong to a study of CD8 T cells in Susac syndrome. The sequenced target, TCR beta, came from blood CD8+ and CD4+ T cells. General study findings and limits: The study conceded that relatively few individuals underwent its TCR sequencing and HLA analysis.

RNA was extracted with the RNeasy kit, and a quantity of roughly 0.5 to 1 ug was reverse transcribed using random hexamers. The TCR beta CDR3 was amplified by immunoSEQ multiplex PCR across 54 Vbeta, 13 Jbeta. A single record per CDR3 protein comes from TCRdb applying MiXCR to the immunoSEQ multiplex PCR reads. The repertoire holds around 200,000 distinct CDR3 sequences, with approximately 95% as singletons. The TCR was taken from a human donor in good health. Sequenced sample: CD4+ T cells from PBMCs.

This CDR3 is CSAGLAGGQETQYF. Here the CDR3 DNA reads TGCAGTGCTGGACTAGCGGGGGGTCAAGAGACCCAGTACTTC. The chain carries TRBV20-1 and TRBJ2-5; 14 nucleotides agree with TRBD2. This CDR3 is 14 amino acids long. Trimming at V came to 5 bases and at J to 2 bases, leaving 1 base not matched to a gene. The germline V gene has CDR1 DFQATT and CDR2 SNEGSKA (reference sequence).